This passage covers 23 T cell receptor beta chains from one sample sequenced in a study of blood T cells in healthy people across ages. Combining a sample-barcoded 5' primer with a J-beta primer mix, a second PCR ran for about 7 to 11 cycles. TCRdb re-analysed the 5' RACE reads in MiXCR, keeping a single row per CDR3 protein. The sample lists around 800,000 distinct CDR3 sequences; about 62% were seen once. The sample taken for sequencing was blood. These TCRs come from a man under 40 in good health.

The chain carries TRBV9 and TRBJ2-5, with D uncertain. Trimming left V 4 bases short and J 1 base short, with 14 bases between. CDR3 size: 15 residues. CDR1 is SGDLS and CDR2 is YYNGEE in the germline V gene. In DNA form, the CDR3 reads TGTGCCAGCAGCCCAGTGGCCCAGACCCAAGAGACCCAGTACTTC. Its translation is CASSPVAQTQETQYF.

V and J are TRBV7-9 and TRBJ2-3; TRBD1 matches 7 bases. The CDR3 sequence is 15 residues long. V shed 5 bases and J 0 bases; nucleotides not matched to a gene: 5. Germline CDR1 and CDR2: SEHNR and FQNEAQ (reference sequence). CDR3 bases: TGTGCCAGCAGCGCGACAGGGATAAGCACAGATACGCAGTATTTT. Its protein is CASSATGISTDTQYF.

V and J are TRBV20-1 and TRBJ1-5, with D possibly TRBD1 on 5 matching bases. CDR3 length: 13 residues. Germline V lookup: CDR1 DFQATT, CDR2 SNEGSKA (reference sequence). With 3 bases removed from V and 5 bases from J, the gap between germline ends came to 11 bases. The CDR3 sequence is CSASGQGDQPQHF. The CDR3 DNA sequence: TGCAGTGCTAGCGGGCAGGGTGATCAGCCCCAGCATTTT.

The genes are TRBV27 and TRBJ1-6; D gene unclear. Germline V CDR1 and CDR2: MNHEY, SMNVEV (reference sequence). This CDR3 has 16 residues. With 1 base removed from V and 6 bases from J, the gap between germline ends came to 13 bases. The CDR3 DNA reads as TGTGCCAGCAGTTTATGGGCGGTCCCCCCTAATTCACCCCTCCACTTT. Translating gives CASSLWAVPPNSPLHF.

The rearrangement uses TRBV7-2 and TRBJ1-4, with 10 bases aligning to TRBD1. V was clipped by 7 bases and J by 8 bases; unmatched bases: 7. This CDR3 is built from 14 residues. CDR1 is SGHTA and CDR2 is FQGNSA in the germline V gene. CDR3 protein: CASNSGTGEEKLFF. CDR3 nucleotide sequence: TGTGCCAGCAACAGCGGGACAGGGGAAGAAAAACTGTTTTTT.

In this sample, this clonotype turned up a few times. The chain couples TRBV9 to TRBJ1-2, with 7 nucleotides matching TRBD1. This CDR3 contains 14 residues. The germline V gene has CDR1 SGDLS and CDR2 YYNGEE. Germline trimming cut 3 bases from V and 6 bases from J; bases unmatched to any gene: 8. The CDR3 region is CASSARTGEHGYTF. In DNA form, the CDR3 reads TGTGCCAGCAGCGCTCGGACAGGCGAACATGGCTACACCTTC.

The chain joins TRBV19 to TRBJ2-5; possibly TRBD1 for D (7 bases). V lost 4 bases and J lost 11, with 23 bases in between. The CDR3 extends over 15 amino acids. Germline V gene data show CDR1 as LNHDA and CDR2 as SQIVND (reference sequence). This CDR3 is CASSRVQGPLREQYF. Written as DNA, the CDR3 is TGTGCCAGTAGTAGAGTACAGGGGCCTCTCCGGGAGCAGTACTTC.

This chain links TRBV5-6 with TRBJ2-5, with 15 bases aligning to TRBD2. The J call is in doubt because the DNA end fits TRBJ2-7 better. Germline CDR1 SGHDT, CDR2 YYEEEE. The CDR3 covers 15 residues. DNA of the CDR3: TGTGCCAGCAGCGGGACTAGCGGGGGGTTCTACGAGCAGTACTTC. Encoded protein: CASSGTSGGFYEQYF.

This clonotype was detected only once. A read error may produce the germline difference seen at one junction end. The chain combines TRBV6-5 with TRBJ2-6; D may correspond to TRBD1 or TRBD2 (5 bases each). This CDR3 contains 18 residues. Germline CDR1 and CDR2: MNHEY and SVGAGI. The CDR3 region has the DNA TGTGCCAGCAGTTACTTTCCGGGGTTTAACTCTGGGGCCAACGCCCTGACTTTC. Protein sequence: CASSYFPGFNSGANALTF.

This clonotype was observed a few times. The genes are TRBV10-2 and TRBJ2-7, with 8 bases matching TRBD1. The V segment lost 3 bases and the J segment 2 bases; nucleotides outside the gene matches: 6. The CDR3 loop spans 15 amino acids. Germline V gene data show CDR1 as WSHSY and CDR2 as SAAADI. CDR3 sequence: CASSDGQGVAYEQYF. DNA for the CDR3: TGCGCCAGCAGTGACGGACAGGGTGTTGCCTACGAGCAGTACTTC.

V usage is TRBV20-1 and J usage is TRBJ1-1; D ambiguous. The V end lost 2 bases, the J end lost 0 bases, and 1 base lay between the germline ends. Per the germline V gene, CDR1 is DFQATT and CDR2 is SNEGSKA (reference sequence). This CDR3 comprises 11 residues. The CDR3 loop is CSARMNTEAFF. CDR3 nucleotides: TGCAGTGCTAGAATGAACACTGAAGCTTTCTTT.

In this sample, this clonotype turned up a few times. V is TRBV2 and J is TRBJ2-4; D might be TRBD2 (6 bases). V was clipped by 6 bases and J by 0 bases, with 6 bases between them. The CDR3 extends over 13 amino acids. The germline V gene has CDR1 SNHLY and CDR2 FYNNEI. The CDR3 region is CASRGLAKNIQYF. The CDR3 nucleotides read TGTGCCAGCAGGGGACTAGCCAAAAACATTCAGTACTTC.

The V gene is TRBV7-2, the J gene TRBJ2-1; TRBD2 aligns across 13 bases. The CDR3 length is 17 residues. V lost 5 bases to trimming and J lost 6 bases; unmatched junction nucleotides: 10. Germline V lookup: CDR1 SGHTA, CDR2 FQGNSA. The CDR3 sequence: CASSPTSGGARGNEQFF. DNA for the CDR3: TGTGCCAGCAGCCCAACTAGCGGGGGGGCCCGGGGCAATGAGCAGTTCTTC.

This clonotype was counted many times. A much larger clone lies one base from this, so it may be a read error. V gene TRBV24-1 combines with J gene TRBJ2-5; tentatively, D is TRBD1 (5 bases). Germline values: CDR1 KGHDR, CDR2 SFDVKD. The CDR3 covers 14 residues. V lost 2 bases to trimming and J lost 11 bases, with 17 bases between them. The CDR3 loop is CATSDWGLDNEQYF. The CDR3 region has the DNA TGTGCCACCAGTGATTGGGGCCTGGACAATGAGCAGTACTTC.

This clonotype was observed once. V gene TRBV12-3 or TRBV12-4 combines with J gene TRBJ2-6; 8 positions agree with TRBD1. V trimming: 2 bases; J trimming: 1 base; junction bases outside the gene matches: 7. This CDR3 is built from 18 residues. The CDR3 region is CASSLQGRGRSGANVLTF. The CDR3 DNA reads as TGTGCCAGCAGTTTACAGGGCAGGGGGCGATCTGGGGCCAACGTCCTGACTTTC.

This chain uses TRBV18 with TRBJ2-7, with 7 bases identical to TRBD2. The V segment lost 2 bases and the J segment 2 bases; nucleotides outside the gene matches: 6. Germline V gene data show CDR1 as KGHSH and CDR2 as LQKENI. This CDR3 contains 15 residues. The CDR3 protein is CASSPMAGVPYEQYF. CDR3 nucleotides: TGTGCCAGCTCACCAATGGCGGGGGTCCCCTACGAGCAGTACTTC.

V and J are TRBV9 and TRBJ2-7; the D gene is possibly TRBD2 (6 bases). TRBJ2-5 matches the DNA end more closely, so the J call is doubtful. Per germline, CDR1 SGDLS and CDR2 YYNGEE. The CDR3 extends over 13 amino acids. The CDR3 sequence: CASSVRGSGTQYF. The CDR3 DNA sequence: TGTGCCAGCAGCGTACGGGGGTCGGGGACCCAGTACTTC.

There are a few counts of this clonotype. The chain uses TRBV24-1 and TRBJ2-2; D perhaps matches TRBD2 (6 bases). With 5 bases removed from V and 8 bases from J, the gap between germline ends came to 17 bases. CDR3 length equals 15 residues. Germline CDR1 is KGHDR and CDR2 is SFDVKD. CDR3 coding DNA: TGTGCCACCAGTGGGGGTAGCGGCTCGGTAGGGGAGCTGTTTTTT. It is translated as CATSGGSGSVGELFF.

The chain carries TRBV29-1 and TRBJ2-1; 13 nucleotides align to TRBD2. CDR3 length equals 14 residues. V lost 6 bases, J lost 7 bases, and 6 bases stayed unmatched. Germline V CDR1 and CDR2: SQVTM, ANQGSEA. CDR3 in amino acids: CSVTTSGGANEQFF. The CDR3 region has the DNA TGCAGCGTCACTACTAGCGGGGGGGCAAATGAGCAGTTCTTC.

The chain combines TRBV20-1 with TRBJ2-4; TRBD2 matches at 7 bases. V was clipped by 1 base and J by 13 bases; unmatched bases: 10. Germline V CDR1 and CDR2: DFQATT, SNEGSKA (reference sequence). This CDR3 is built from 13 residues. CDR3 amino acids: CSARGSVRGEQYF. The CDR3 nucleotides are TGCAGTGCTAGAGGCAGTGTCCGGGGGGAGCAGTACTTC.

The chain employs TRBV9 and TRBJ2-3; a possible D gene is TRBD1 (6 bases). Trimming cost V 0 bases and J 0 bases, with 14 bases left between them. The CDR3 consists of 17 residues. The V gene's germline CDR1 is SGDLS and CDR2 YYNGEE. CDR3 nucleotide sequence: TGTGCCAGCAGCGTAGGTCGGACAGCGCCTAGCACAGATACGCAGTATTTT. Residues: CASSVGRTAPSTDTQYF.

The table lists this clonotype with a few counts. The rearrangement links TRBV4-2 to TRBJ2-5; 11 nucleotides line up with TRBD2. The CDR3 covers 17 residues. V was pared by 0 bases and J by 5 bases, with 8 bases of the junction left unmatched. Germline lookup yields CDR1 LGHNA and CDR2 YNFKEQ. This CDR3 reads CASSQEASGGSGETQYF. The CDR3 region has the DNA TGTGCCAGCAGCCAAGAGGCTAGCGGGGGGTCAGGGGAGACCCAGTACTTC.

The V gene is TRBV5-6, the J gene TRBJ2-7; the D is unclear. The germline V gene has CDR1 SGHDT and CDR2 YYEEEE. CDR3 length: 13 amino acids. V gave up 4 bases and J gave up 0 bases, with 8 bases separating them. The CDR3 protein is CASSTGHSYEQYF. In DNA form, the CDR3 reads TGTGCCAGCAGCACGGGCCACTCCTACGAGCAGTACTTC.